This T cell receptor (beta chain) was sequenced for a study of shared clonotypes between healthy human individuals. Study overall: CD4 naive and memory got three plates each, CD8 naive two, CD8 memory one.

Sequenced by immunoSEQ multiplex PCR; TCRdb stores in-frame clones only, minus some. The sample consists of roughly 2.4 million clones, approximately 94% of them appearing once. Deletions cut 2 bases from V and 6 bases from J, with 7 bases between. This CDR3 is built from 12 residues. CDR1 SGHAT and CDR2 FQNNGV come from the germline V gene. Healthy adults negative for HIV, lacking recent acute infections or vaccinations, served as donors. Sequencing used naive CD4+ T cells sorted from blood. Specified subset: CD45RA+ positively selected. The clonotype comes from a man between 18 and 29 years old in good health. This chain links TRBV11-2 with TRBJ1-1; D is unresolved. This chain's CDR3 is CASSLLISEAFF. CDR3 bases: TGTGCCAGCAGCTTACTAATATCTGAAGCTTTCTTT.